This T cell receptor beta chain appears in the sequencing data of a study of OX40 agonist ivuxolimab in advanced cancers. Across the study: Across the patients, intravenous ivuxolimab was delivered every 2 weeks at 0.01 to 10 mg/kg. Patients achieving partial responses numbered three: one hepatocellular carcinoma case and two cutaneous melanoma cases.

Turning to this clone: The antigen is not known.

Using immunoSEQ multiplex PCR, the repertoire was profiled, and TCRdb retains in-frame clones only, with some absent. The sample includes some 70,000 clones, around 81% of them seen just once. Findings of the study overall: Expanded clones belonging to CD8+ T cells outnumbered, on average, those of CD4+.

This specimen consisted of CD4+ or CD8+ T cells sorted from blood, obtained in a trial of the OX40 agonist ivuxolimab. The origin of this receptor is an adult with an advanced solid tumor such as melanoma, head and neck, liver or kidney cancer.

CDR3 loop: CASSPYRGAYEQYF. The CDR3 DNA sequence: TGTGCCAGCAGCCCATACAGGGGGGCCTACGAGCAGTACTTC. The chain uses TRBV28 and TRBJ2-7, with 8 positions matching TRBD1. The CDR3 spans 14 residues. The germline CDR1 and CDR2 sequences are MDHEN and SYDVKM. J gave up 2 bases and V 6 bases, and 6 bases lay outside the gene matches. The variable domain in full, completed from reference TRBV28 and TRBJ2-7, reads DVKVTQSSRYLVKRTGEKVFLECVQDMDHENMFWYRQDPGLGLRLIYFSYDVKMKEKGDIPEGYSVSREKKERFSLILESASTNQTSMYLCASSPYRGAYEQYFGPGTRLTVT.